What follows is one TCR beta chain and its context. Produced via immunoSEQ multiplex PCR; TCRdb's table is partial and in-frame only. Of some 70,000 clones detected, 83% appear once; the ten largest clones hold about 15%. CDR1 and CDR2 (germline): SNHLY, FYNNEI. The CDR3 extends over 14 amino acids. V gave up 8 bases and J gave up 5 bases, with 18 bases separating them. This entry comes from a study of control samples from healthy donors and cancer patients. This chain links TRBV2 with TRBJ1-1; a possible D gene is TRBD1 (5 bases). This receptor was identified in a man aged 55-75 years in good health. Material: blood. CDR3 residues: CASGVVGGNTEAFF. DNA of the CDR3: TGTGCCAGCGGCGTGGTCGGGGGAAATACTGAAGCTTTCTTT.